This entry lists 5 T cell receptor beta chains sequenced from one sample in a study of cytomegalovirus exposure and HLA in healthy donors. The study ran its PCR with 60 Vbeta and 13 Jbeta primers. Sequenced by immunoSEQ multiplex PCR; TCRdb stores in-frame clones only, minus some. This table holds about 200,000 clones, roughly 87% found once. The sample taken for sequencing was PBMCs. These receptors originate from a boy aged 2 to 10 in good health and CMV-seronegative.

This sequence joins TRBV28 and TRBJ1-2, with D uncertain. This CDR3 is built from 12 residues. Germline-derived CDR1 and CDR2 are MDHEN and SYDVKM. Trimming cost V 10 bases and J 5 bases, with 14 bases left between them. In DNA, the CDR3 is TGTGCCACCATTCTACGGGATTATGGCTACACCTTC. It yields the protein CATILRDYGYTF.

This chain connects TRBV29-1 to TRBJ2-1, with 7 bases matching TRBD2. The CDR3 has 14 residues. J lost 5 bases, V lost 4 bases, and 8 bases had no gene match. CDR1 and CDR2 (germline): SQVTM, ANQGSEA. The CDR3 DNA reads as TGCAGCGTTGGGCGGGAGCTATTCGACAATGAGCAGTTCTTC. Residues: CSVGRELFDNEQFF.

The V and J genes are TRBV7-2 and TRBJ1-4, with D hard to call. CDR1 is SGHTA and CDR2 is FQGNSA in the germline V gene. This CDR3 spans 14 amino acids. V was shortened by 5 bases and J by 1 base, with 8 bases between the two germline ends. The CDR3 region has the DNA TGTGCCAGCAGCCTCCGGGAAACTAATGAAAAACTGTTTTTT. It specifies CASSLRETNEKLFF.

The chain is built from TRBV27 and TRBJ1-1; a possible D gene is TRBD1 (5 bases). The germline gives CDR1 MNHEY, CDR2 SMNVEV (reference sequence). V was cut by 3 bases and J by 8 bases, with 10 bases left in between. This CDR3 spans 12 amino acids. The CDR3 loop reads CASSFSTGEAFF. The CDR3, as DNA: TGTGCCAGCAGTTTTTCTACAGGAGAAGCTTTCTTT.

The chain recombines TRBV28 with TRBJ1-6; TRBD1 agrees at 10 bases. Germline V gene data show CDR1 as MDHEN and CDR2 as SYDVKM. CDR3 size: 14 residues. Unmatched junction bases numbered 5, after V lost 6 bases and J lost 9 bases. In DNA form, the CDR3 reads TGTGCCAGCAGGGCCGGGACAGGGGTTTCACCCCTCCACTTT. This gives the protein CASRAGTGVSPLHF.